This T cell receptor beta chain originates from a study of blood T cell repertoires in COVID-19. About the research overall: Spain, Italy and the United States supplied samples that represented acute and convalescent COVID-19. The cDNA or gDNA used as material had been derived from T cells, B-cell-depleted T cells, or PBMCs.

CDR3 size: 11 residues. V was shortened by 4 bases and J by 2 bases, with 6 bases between the two germline ends. Germline CDR1 and CDR2: SQVTM and ANQGSEA. Under the authors' procedure: Estimated nucleated cell counts came from reference gene primer amplification. Libraries were prepared by immunoSEQ multiplex PCR; TCRdb keeps only in-frame clonotypes and omits some of them. The V and J calls and clone size were taken over from that table, and D and trimming were inferred from the DNA. Of about 160,000 clones detected, 75% to 90% appear once; the ten largest clones hold roughly 10%. This TCR came from a human donor in a cohort sampled during active COVID-19. Sequences were obtained from peripheral blood. The chain joins TRBV29-1 to TRBJ2-7, with D perhaps TRBD2 (5 bases). CDR3 DNA: TGCAGCGTTGGGGAGACCTACGAGCAGTACTTC. This encodes CSVGETYEQYF.